The next 25 T cell receptor beta chains were all read from a single sample in a study of T cells in Graves' hyperthyroidism and ophthalmopathy. The TCR beta CDR3 regions underwent amplification using RNA transcripts as the source. The primer set for the first-round RT-PCR of the TCR CDR3 was HTBI. TCRdb reprocessed the multiplex PCR reads via MiXCR and lists one record per CDR3 protein. The repertoire holds a few hundred thousand distinct CDR3 sequences, with around 14% as singletons. Input material: blood. The receptors were gathered from a woman aged 25 to 39 with Graves' hyperthyroidism.

This clonotype was recorded at least ten times. The chain employs TRBV27 and TRBJ2-7; D may be TRBD1 (6 bases). The CDR3 has 13 amino acids. Germline V gene lookup returns CDR1 MNHEY and CDR2 SMNVEV (reference sequence). Trimming removed 5 bases at V and 5 bases at J, with 13 bases between. The CDR3, as DNA: TGTGCCAGCAGTCTCGGGACAATCGACGAGCAGTACTTC. Translating gives CASSLGTIDEQYF.

V usage is TRBV28 and J usage is TRBJ1-6; 7 bases line up with TRBD1. Per the germline V gene, CDR1 is MDHEN and CDR2 is SYDVKM. The CDR3 is 13 amino acids. J gave up 13 bases and V 2 bases, and 5 bases lay outside the gene matches. The CDR3 is CASSLGQASPLHF. As DNA, the CDR3 is TGTGCCAGCAGTTTAGGACAGGCTAGCCCCCTCCACTTT.

This clonotype has a handful of counts. The chain links TRBV28 to TRBJ1-6, with 12 nucleotides matching TRBD1. The germline V gene has CDR1 MDHEN and CDR2 SYDVKM. Trimming cost V 5 bases and J 7 bases; bases outside gene matches: 6. The CDR3 loop spans 16 amino acids. CDR3 nucleotide sequence: TGTGCCAGCAGTGGGGGACAGGGGGCACGGAATTCACCCCTCCACTTT. Encoded protein: CASSGGQGARNSPLHF.

Concerning this clonotype itself: Possible read error: a much larger clone is one base away. V and J are TRBV27 and TRBJ2-5; D is uncertain. Trimming took 2 bases from V and 4 from J, leaving 17 bases between them. This CDR3 comprises 16 residues. Germline values: CDR1 MNHEY, CDR2 SMNVEV (reference sequence). The CDR3 DNA reads as TGTGCCAGCAGTTTAGGTCTGTCGGCGTACCGAGAGACCCAGTACTTC. Amino acid sequence: CASSLGLSAYRETQYF.

The chain uses TRBV6-5 and TRBJ1-3; TRBD1 might be the D (5 bases). Trimming took 3 bases from V and 1 from J, leaving 19 bases between them. Germline V gives CDR1 MNHEY, CDR2 SVGAGI. This CDR3 is built from 18 residues. The CDR3 DNA follows: TGTGCCAGCAGTTATTTGACCCCGGGGGAGCGGTCTGGAAACACCATATATTTT. This sequence encodes CASSYLTPGERSGNTIYF.

This clonotype has at least ten counts. The chain joins TRBV11-2 to TRBJ2-2, with D unresolved. Deletions cut 4 bases from V and 11 bases from J, with 5 bases between. CDR3 length: 10 residues. Germline V CDR1 and CDR2: SGHAT, FQNNGV. The CDR3 nucleotides read TGTGCCAGCAGCTCGGTAGAGCTGTTTTTT. Translating it yields CASSSVELFF. Full variable domain (remainder filled in from reference TRBV11-2 and TRBJ2-2): EAGVAQSPRYKIIEKRQSVAFWCNPISGHATLYWYQQILGQGPKLLIQFQNNGVVDDSQLPKDRFSAERLKGVDSTLKIQPAKLEDSAVYLCASSSVELFFGEGSRLTVL.

This clonotype was counted at least ten times. DNA of the CDR3: TGCAGTGCTGCTGTAGCGGGAGGGTCCTACGAGCAGTACTTC. This codes for CSAAVAGGSYEQYF. The V and J genes are TRBV20-1 and TRBJ2-7, with TRBD2 matching over 11 bases. The ends lost 5 bases at V and 1 base at J; junction bases unmatched: 4. Germline-derived CDR1 and CDR2 are DFQATT and SNEGSKA (reference sequence). The CDR3 totals 14 residues.

This clonotype was counted a few times. The junction does not match germline at one end; this may be a read error. V is TRBV5-1 and J is TRBJ1-2; 9 bases map to TRBD1. Germline V gives CDR1 SGHRS, CDR2 YFSETQ. CDR3 length: 16 residues. The CDR3 region is CASSLTTSGTGNGYTF. The DNA of the CDR3 is TGTGCCAGCAGCTTAACCACTTCCGGGACAGGGAATGGCTACACCTTC.

This clonotype has at least ten counts. V gene TRBV20-1 combines with J gene TRBJ2-7; perhaps D is TRBD1 or TRBD2 (5 bases each). CDR1 DFQATT and CDR2 SNEGSKA come from the germline V gene (reference sequence). CDR3 size: 15 residues. Trimming took 0 bases from V and 4 from J, leaving 16 bases between them. The CDR3 protein is CSAREGVGLRYEQYF. The DNA of the CDR3 is TGCAGTGCTAGAGAGGGGGTAGGACTGCGATACGAGCAGTACTTC.

The genes are TRBV4-1 and TRBJ1-1; 8 bases are a match to TRBD1. The CDR3 runs 17 residues. V gave up 0 bases and J gave up 1 base; unmatched junction bases: 7. CDR1 and CDR2 from the germline V gene are MGHRA and YSYEKL. CDR3 sequence: CASSQEEWTGSNTEAFF. CDR3 bases: TGCGCCAGCAGCCAAGAAGAATGGACAGGGTCGAACACTGAAGCTTTCTTT.

This clonotype was counted ten times or more. DNA for the CDR3: TGTGCCAGCAGCTCTCGGACTAGCGGGAACATTCAGTACTTC. Translated: CASSSRTSGNIQYF. J is TRBJ2-4 and V is TRBV5-6, with 11 bases aligning to TRBD2. The CDR3 runs to 14 residues. CDR1 and CDR2 from the germline V gene are SGHDT and YYEEEE. The trim removed 3 bases at V and 7 bases at J, leaving 3 bases unmatched.

This clonotype was seen repeatedly, ten times or more. CDR3 loop: CASSKSPDEQYF. CDR3 DNA sequence: TGTGCCAGCAGCAAATCTCCGGACGAGCAGTACTTC. The chain is built from TRBV12-3 or TRBV12-4 and TRBJ2-7; D ambiguous. The V and J ends lost 6 bases and 5 bases respectively, with 11 bases between them. This CDR3 is built from 12 residues.

This clonotype was counted many times. The V and J genes are TRBV19 and TRBJ2-1, with D perhaps matching TRBD2 (6 bases). This CDR3 is built from 17 residues. Germline V gene sequence: CDR1 LNHDA, CDR2 SQIVND (reference sequence). The ends were cut back, 3 bases at V and 4 bases at J, with 19 bases in the middle. The CDR3 nucleotides are TGTGCCAGTAGTATGTCCGCGGGGCAAGTTCCATACAATGAGCAGTTCTTC. It codes for CASSMSAGQVPYNEQFF.

This clonotype has only a few counts. The chain uses TRBV20-1 and TRBJ1-5, with D perhaps matching TRBD1 (5 bases). The CDR3 is 14 amino acids. Germline CDR1 DFQATT, CDR2 SNEGSKA (reference sequence). V was shortened by 6 bases and J by 4 bases, with 16 bases between the two germline ends. CDR3 protein: CSATRGGGNQPQHF. CDR3 DNA: TGCAGTGCCACCCGGGGTGGGGGTAATCAGCCCCAGCATTTT.

This clonotype was recorded many times. The J gene is TRBJ1-2, the V gene TRBV7-9, with 9 bases aligning to TRBD1. CDR1 SEHNR and CDR2 FQNEAQ come from the germline V gene (reference sequence). V lost 1 base to trimming and J lost 6 bases; unmatched junction nucleotides: 0. The CDR3 length is 13 residues. CDR3 DNA sequence: TGTGCCAGCAGCTTAGGGGACAGGGATGGCTACACCTTC. Translated, it gives CASSLGDRDGYTF.

This clonotype was counted ten times or more. The gene calls are TRBV6-2 or TRBV6-3 and TRBJ2-7, with D maybe TRBD2 (6 bases). Germline CDR1 and CDR2: MNHEY and SVGEGT. V was clipped by 11 bases and J by 3 bases, with 17 bases between them. This CDR3 comprises 13 residues. The CDR3 nucleotides read TGTGCCTCCTTCCGAGCGGGTGACTACGAGCAGTACTTC. Its translation is CASFRAGDYEQYF.

This clonotype was detected many times. This chain connects TRBV28 to TRBJ2-1; no definite D call. Germline V gives CDR1 MDHEN, CDR2 SYDVKM. The length of the CDR3 is 14 residues. Trimming took off 3 bases at V and 8 bases at J, with 14 bases between the two ends. The CDR3, as DNA: TGTGCCAGCAGTTTGCGGCAGTCCTGGGATGAGCAGTTCTTC. Amino acids: CASSLRQSWDEQFF.

The gene calls are TRBV11-3 and TRBJ2-1; 11 nucleotides agree with TRBD2. Germline CDR1 and CDR2: SGHNT and YENEEA. The length of the CDR3 is 15 residues. Trimming cost V 3 bases and J 10 bases; bases outside gene matches: 8. The DNA for the CDR3 is TGTGCCAGCAGCTTTGGGACTAGCGGACCAACCGAGCAGTTCTTC. Residues: CASSFGTSGPTEQFF.

The J gene is TRBJ1-4, the V gene TRBV10-3; D not resolved. In germline, CDR1 is ENHRY, CDR2 SYGVKD. The CDR3 spans 16 residues. Trimming removed 3 bases from V and 3 bases from J, with 14 bases in between. The CDR3 is CAISETVTAANEKLFF. The CDR3 coding sequence is TGTGCCATCAGTGAAACAGTTACAGCGGCTAATGAAAAACTGTTTTTT.

The rearrangement joins TRBV29-1 to TRBJ2-2, with D possibly being TRBD2 (6 bases). The CDR3 extends over 14 amino acids. V shed 6 bases and J shed 6 bases, with 17 bases lying between them. Looked up from germline, CDR1 is SQVTM and CDR2 is ANQGSEA. Written as DNA, the CDR3 is TGCAGCGTCCCAAAAATGGGACTTTCCGGGGAGCTGTTTTTT. Translation gives CSVPKMGLSGELFF.

This clonotype came up once. This chain uses TRBV12-3 or TRBV12-4 with TRBJ2-1; 7 bases are shared with TRBD1. V shed 6 bases, J shed 5 bases, and the junction held 13 bases outside the gene matches. CDR3 length: 16 amino acids. CDR3 sequence reads: CASSQPGTANDNEQFF. The CDR3 DNA reads as TGTGCCAGCAGCCAGCCCGGGACAGCAAACGACAATGAGCAGTTCTTC.

The table lists this clonotype with a few counts. The chain couples TRBV2 to TRBJ2-1; D not certain. This CDR3 has 15 residues. Germline lookup yields CDR1 SNHLY and CDR2 FYNNEI. The V and J ends lost 2 bases and 2 bases respectively, with 10 bases between them. CDR3 in DNA: TGTGCCAGCAGTGAACAGGATGATCCCTACAATGAGCAGTTCTTC. Encoded protein: CASSEQDDPYNEQFF. Full variable domain (rest looked up from reference TRBV2 and TRBJ2-1): EPEVTQTPSHQVTQMGQEVILRCVPISNHLYFYWYRQILGQKVEFLVSFYNNEISEKSEIFDDQFSVERPDGSNFTLKIRSTKLEDSAMYFCASSEQDDPYNEQFFGPGTRLTVL.

This chain uses TRBV28 with TRBJ1-1, with no clear D. This CDR3 contains 14 residues. Trimming removed 4 bases from V and 5 bases from J, with 14 bases in between. Germline CDR1 is MDHEN and CDR2 is SYDVKM. CDR3: CASSYKSGWTEAFF. The CDR3, as DNA: TGTGCCAGCAGTTACAAGTCGGGGTGGACTGAAGCTTTCTTT.

In regard to this clonotype: One end of the junction fails to match germline, which may point to a read error. The J gene is TRBJ2-7, the V gene TRBV11-2; 8 bases are shared with TRBD1. CDR1 and CDR2 from the germline V gene are SGHAT and FQNNGV. The CDR3 length is 14 residues. The CDR3 DNA reads as TGTACCAGCAGCTTAGACAGGGGACCCTACGAGCAGTACTTC. Its translation is CTSSLDRGPYEQYF.

This clonotype has more than one count but fewer than ten. V gene TRBV18 combines with J gene TRBJ2-5, with D perhaps TRBD1 (5 bases). Germline CDR1 KGHSH, CDR2 LQKENI. Trimming took off 4 bases at V and 2 bases at J, with 11 bases between the two ends. The CDR3 extends over 14 amino acids. The CDR3 is CASSQQTEQETQYF. The CDR3 DNA reads TGTGCCAGCTCACAACAGACAGAACAAGAGACCCAGTACTTC.